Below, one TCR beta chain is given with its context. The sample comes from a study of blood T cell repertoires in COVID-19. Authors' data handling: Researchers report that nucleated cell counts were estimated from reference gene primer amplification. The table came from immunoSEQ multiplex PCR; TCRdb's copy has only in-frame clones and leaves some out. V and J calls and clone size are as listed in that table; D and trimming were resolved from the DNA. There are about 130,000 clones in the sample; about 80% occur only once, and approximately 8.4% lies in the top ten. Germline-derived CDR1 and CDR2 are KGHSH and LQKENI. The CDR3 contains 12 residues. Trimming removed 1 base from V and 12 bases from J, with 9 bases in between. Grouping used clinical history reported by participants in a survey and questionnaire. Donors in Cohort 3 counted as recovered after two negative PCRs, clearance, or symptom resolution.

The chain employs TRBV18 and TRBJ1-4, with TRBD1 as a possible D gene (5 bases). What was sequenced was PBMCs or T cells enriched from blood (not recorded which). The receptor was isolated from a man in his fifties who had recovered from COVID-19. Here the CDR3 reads CASSPQGLELFF. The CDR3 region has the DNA TGTGCCAGCTCACCACAGGGGCTTGAACTGTTTTTT.